This T cell receptor (beta chain) was identified in a study of response to subunit inactivated influenza vaccine. The V gene lost 2 bases and the J gene lost 1 base, with 9 bases spanning the gap. The CDR3 runs 14 residues. Germline V lookup: CDR1 SGHKS, CDR2 YYEKEE (reference sequence). Overall study results and limits: There was a suggestion from the authors that each seasonal influenza vaccination recruits few new T cells.

Note on this clonotype: Its specificity is unknown.

MiXCR, run by TCRdb on the RT-PCR reads, gives a single entry per CDR3 protein. The sample contains roughly 700,000 distinct CDR3 sequences, 15% to 18% of which appear only once. The sequence was obtained from a man aged 50 to 60 who received an inactivated influenza vaccine. This material consisted of PBMCs from blood, taken about 13 days after vaccination. The chain is built from TRBV5-5 and TRBJ1-2, with D perhaps matching TRBD1 (5 bases). The CDR3 loop is CASSLRDGNYGYTF. In DNA, the CDR3 is TGTGCCAGCAGCTTACGGGACGGTAACTATGGCTACACCTTC.